This T cell receptor (beta chain) was recovered during a study of T cell responses to AZD1222 COVID-19 vaccine. Study outcomes and limitations: Spike-wide coverage was observed for vaccine-associated CD4 TCRs, with dominant responses at 160-218 and 743-854. Repertoire sampling was restricted to post-peak T cell response timepoints. Nearly half of unique spike-specific TCRs reportedly avoided B.1.351 and B.1.1.7 mutated regions. Clonal diversity was possibly underestimated; the donors were predominantly white British and more often female.

Trimming took 4 bases from V and 7 from J; bases not matched to a gene: 9. Germline V gives CDR1 SGHVS, CDR2 FQNEAQ. The CDR3 sequence is 14 residues long. Remarks on this clone: The antigen is unknown.

Sequenced by immunoSEQ multiplex PCR; TCRdb stores in-frame clones only, minus some. The data contain fewer than 55,000 clones, 90% of them singletons. The sample was peripheral blood, taken 28 days after the second AZD1222 dose. The J gene is TRBJ1-2, the V gene TRBV7-8, with 7 positions matching TRBD1. The clonotype originates from an adult who received the AZD1222 COVID-19 vaccine. The CDR3 here is CASSSSDRVGGYTF. Written as DNA, the CDR3 is TGTGCCAGCAGCTCCTCAGACAGGGTCGGTGGCTACACCTTC.